Detailed here is one T cell receptor beta chain. The antigen is unknown. Sequencing used immunoSEQ multiplex PCR; TCRdb keeps in-frame clones, though not all of them. The sample yields roughly 110,000 clones, about 80% seen once. The sample comes from a study of radiotherapy plus CTLA-4 blockade in lung cancer. Turning to the study itself: Objective responses emerged in 15% to 20% of patients, and roughly 30% attained disease control.

Focal radiation was given together with CTLA-4 blockade (ipilimumab) to patients with chemo-refractory metastatic non-small-cell lung cancer. Per germline, CDR1 SEHNR and CDR2 FQNEAQ (reference sequence). V was trimmed by 5 bases and J by 3 bases, leaving 6 bases between them. This CDR3 region has 12 residues. General study results and limits: Together with interferon-beta, which increased in serum after radiation, early dynamic changes in blood T cell clones were reportedly the best predictors of response. Tumor-derived TCR clones expanded in blood after radiotherapy plus ipilimumab.

The sequence was collected from a human donor with non-small cell lung cancer that progressed on radiotherapy plus ipilimumab. Some clones in this sample may be carry-over from other donors' samples. The sample was peripheral blood, taken from a patient treated with radiotherapy plus ipilimumab. V and J are TRBV7-9 and TRBJ2-3, with no clear D. For the CDR3, the DNA is TGTGCCAGCAGCCGACCGACAGATACGCAGTATTTT. Protein: CASSRPTDTQYF.